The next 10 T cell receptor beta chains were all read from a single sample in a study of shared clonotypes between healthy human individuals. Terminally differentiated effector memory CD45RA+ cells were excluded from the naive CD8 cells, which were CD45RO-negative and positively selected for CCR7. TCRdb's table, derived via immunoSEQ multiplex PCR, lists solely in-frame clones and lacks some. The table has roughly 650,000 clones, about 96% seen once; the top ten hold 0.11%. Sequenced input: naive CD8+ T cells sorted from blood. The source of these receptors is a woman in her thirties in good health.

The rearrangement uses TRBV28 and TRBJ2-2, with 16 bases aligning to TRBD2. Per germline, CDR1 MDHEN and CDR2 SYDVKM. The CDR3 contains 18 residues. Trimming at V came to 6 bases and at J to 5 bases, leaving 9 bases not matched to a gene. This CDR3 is CASRTSGTSGRATGELFF. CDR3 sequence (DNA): TGTGCCAGCAGGACTTCCGGGACTAGCGGGAGGGCGACCGGGGAGCTGTTTTTT.

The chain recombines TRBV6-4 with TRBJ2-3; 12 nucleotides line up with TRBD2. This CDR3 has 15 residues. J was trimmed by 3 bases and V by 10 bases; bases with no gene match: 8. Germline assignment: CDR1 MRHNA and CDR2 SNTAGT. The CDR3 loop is CANQLAGGTTDTQYF. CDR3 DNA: TGTGCCAACCAGCTAGCGGGAGGGACTACAGATACGCAGTATTTT.

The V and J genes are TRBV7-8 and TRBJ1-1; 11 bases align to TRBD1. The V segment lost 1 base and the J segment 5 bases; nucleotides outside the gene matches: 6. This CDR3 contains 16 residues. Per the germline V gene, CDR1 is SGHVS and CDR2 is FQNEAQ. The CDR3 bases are TGTGCCAGCAGCTTAGACGGGACAGGGGGGGGAACTGAAGCTTTCTTT. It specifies CASSLDGTGGGTEAFF.

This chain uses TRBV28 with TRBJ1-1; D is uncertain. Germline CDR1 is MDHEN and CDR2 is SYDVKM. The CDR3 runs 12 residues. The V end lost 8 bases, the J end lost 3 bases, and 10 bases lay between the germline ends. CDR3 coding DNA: TGTGCCAGCCGGACGGGGTACACTGAAGCTTTCTTT. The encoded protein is CASRTGYTEAFF.

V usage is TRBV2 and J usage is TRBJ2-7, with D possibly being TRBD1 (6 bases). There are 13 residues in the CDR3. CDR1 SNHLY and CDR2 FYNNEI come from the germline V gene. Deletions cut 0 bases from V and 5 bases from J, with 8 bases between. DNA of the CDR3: TGTGCCAGCAGTGAAGCGAACAGGGACGAGCAGTACTTC. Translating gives CASSEANRDEQYF.

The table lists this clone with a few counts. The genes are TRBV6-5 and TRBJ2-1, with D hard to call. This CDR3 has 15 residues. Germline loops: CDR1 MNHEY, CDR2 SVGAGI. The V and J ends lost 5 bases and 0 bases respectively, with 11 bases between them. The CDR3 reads CASSAFRGSYNEQFF. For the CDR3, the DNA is TGTGCCAGCAGTGCCTTCCGAGGCTCCTACAATGAGCAGTTCTTC.

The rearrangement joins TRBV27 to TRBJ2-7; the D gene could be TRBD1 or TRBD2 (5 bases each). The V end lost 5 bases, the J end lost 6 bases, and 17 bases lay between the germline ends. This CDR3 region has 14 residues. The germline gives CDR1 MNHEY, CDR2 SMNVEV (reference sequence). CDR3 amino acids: CASSPYFGDREQYF. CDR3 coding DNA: TGTGCCAGCAGTCCGTACTTTGGGGACCGCGAGCAGTACTTC.

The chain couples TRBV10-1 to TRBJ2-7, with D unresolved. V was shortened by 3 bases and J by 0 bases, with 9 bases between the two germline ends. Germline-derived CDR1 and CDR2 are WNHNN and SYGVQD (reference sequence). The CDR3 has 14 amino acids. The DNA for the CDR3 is TGCGCCAGCAGTGACCTATGGGGCTCCTACGAGCAGTACTTC. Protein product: CASSDLWGSYEQYF.

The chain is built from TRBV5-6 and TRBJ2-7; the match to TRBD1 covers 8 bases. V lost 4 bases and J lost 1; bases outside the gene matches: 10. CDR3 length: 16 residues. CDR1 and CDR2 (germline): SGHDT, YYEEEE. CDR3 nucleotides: TGTGCCAGCAGCGGGGAGGACAGGGTAAATTCCTACGAGCAGTACTTC. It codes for CASSGEDRVNSYEQYF.

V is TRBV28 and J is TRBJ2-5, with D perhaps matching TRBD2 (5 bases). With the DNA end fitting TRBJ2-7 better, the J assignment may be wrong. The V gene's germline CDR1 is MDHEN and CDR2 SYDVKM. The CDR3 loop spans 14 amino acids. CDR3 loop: CASSFTGSSYEQYF. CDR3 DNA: TGTGCCAGCAGTTTTACGGGATCGTCCTACGAGCAGTACTTC.